This is a list of T cell receptor beta chains from one sample in a study of T-cell reconstitution after alpha-beta-depleted transplantation in children. MiXCR, run by TCRdb on the PCR reads, gives a single entry per CDR3 protein. The sample records about 16,000 distinct CDR3 sequences, around 7.7% being singletons. The sample consisted of PBMCs, mostly from graft donor cells, taken 60 days after TCRalphabeta/CD19-depleted stem cell transplant. The receptor set was obtained from a boy less than two years old who had a stem cell transplant for Wiskott-Aldrich syndrome, so the T cells may come from the graft donor. CDR3s include the opening cysteine and the closing phenylalanine or tryptophan. A D gene is named only where the DNA matches it firmly. Expanded clones are given a class, and other clones once, few, many or no size at all.

>NA|TRBV7-9|TRBJ2-5|many
CASSLVRVQETQYF
TGTGCCAGCAGCTTAGTACGGGTCCAAGAGACCCAGTACTTC
>TRBD1|TRBV20-1|TRBJ1-1|many
CSDRTGAKEAFF
TGCAGTGATCGGACAGGGGCAAAGGAAGCTTTCTTT
>NA|TRBV7-2|TRBJ2-5|many
CASRTWWTETQYF
TGTGCCAGCAGGACTTGGTGGACGGAGACCCAGTACTTC
>TRBD1|TRBV27|TRBJ2-7|many
CASSLSSHWTGREQYF
TGTGCCAGCAGTTTATCATCCCACTGGACAGGGCGCGAGCAGTACTTC
>NA|TRBV7-9|TRBJ1-1|few
CASSLAKVYTEAFF
TGTGCCAGCAGCTTAGCAAAGGTCTACACTGAAGCTTTCTTT
>NA|TRBV6-5|TRBJ2-1|many
CASSYPREEQFF
TGTGCCAGCAGTTACCCTCGAGAAGAGCAGTTCTTC
>NA|TRBV5-6|TRBJ2-7|many
CASSLGEYHHEQYF
TGTGCCAGCAGCTTGGGGGAGTACCATCACGAGCAGTACTTC
>NA|TRBV4-1|TRBJ2-7|many
CASSHLFFGSYEQYF
TGCGCCAGCAGCCACCTTTTCTTTGGGTCTTACGAGCAGTACTTC
>NA|TRBV24-1|TRBJ2-1|few
CATSDPLDVNEQFF
TGTGCCACCAGTGACCCACTAGACGTGAATGAGCAGTTCTTC
>TRBD2|TRBV10-3|TRBJ2-5|many
CAIRALADQETQYF
TGTGCCATCAGGGCACTAGCGGACCAAGAGACCCAGTACTTC
>TRBD2|TRBV24-1|TRBJ2-2|many
CATSASGSLGELFF
TGTGCCACCAGTGCTAGCGGGAGTCTTGGGGAGCTGTTTTTT
>NA|TRBV9|TRBJ2-7|few
CASIGTPTRGRGYEQYF
TGTGCCAGCATCGGGACTCCGACGCGAGGTAGGGGCTACGAGCAGTACTTC
>TRBD1|TRBV5-5|TRBJ2-7|many
CASSRTGAYEQYF
TGTGCCAGCAGCCGGACAGGAGCCTACGAGCAGTACTTC
>TRBD1|TRBV12-5|TRBJ2-1|NA
CASGFGTGNRNEQFF
TGTGCTAGTGGTTTCGGGACAGGGAACCGCAATGAGCAGTTCTTC
>NA|TRBV2|TRBJ2-5|few
CASSERVETQYF
TGTGCCAGCAGTGAGAGGGTAGAGACCCAGTACTTC
>NA|TRBV19|TRBJ2-3|many
CASSILTTDTQYF
TGTGCCAGTAGTATTTTGACCACAGATACGCAGTATTTT
>TRBD1|TRBV7-9|TRBJ2-3|NA
CASSWDSITDTQYF
TGTGCCAGCAGCTGGGACAGTATCACAGATACGCAGTATTTT
>TRBD2|TRBV18|TRBJ2-1|few
CASSLSSGRDNEQFF
TGTGCCAGCTCCCTCTCTAGCGGGAGGGACAATGAGCAGTTCTTC
>NA|TRBV10-3|TRBJ2-1|few
CAISESGTPFGEQFF
TGTGCCATCAGTGAGTCCGGGACGCCCTTCGGTGAGCAGTTCTTC
>NA|TRBV5-1|TRBJ1-4|many
CASSREGQGTNEKLFF
TGCGCCAGCAGCCGCGAAGGGCAGGGAACAAATGAAAAACTGTTTTTT
>NA|TRBV30|TRBJ2-5|few
CAWSNANRQEAQYF
TGTGCCTGGAGTAACGCTAACCGCCAAGAGGCCCAGTACTTC
>NA|TRBV5-1|TRBJ1-2|many
CASSPLLGDYGYTF
TGCGCCAGCAGCCCCCTTCTGGGCGACTATGGCTACACCTTC
>TRBD1|TRBV7-3|TRBJ2-2|many
CASSLSQGAIGELFF
TGTGCCAGCAGCTTAAGTCAGGGGGCCATCGGGGAGCTGTTTTTT
>TRBD1|TRBV20-1|TRBJ2-7|many
CSARGDRAEQYF
TGCAGTGCTAGAGGGGACAGGGCCGAGCAGTACTTC
>NA|TRBV20-1|TRBJ2-7|many
CSASGTSYEQYF
TGCAGTGCTAGCGGGACCTCCTACGAGCAGTACTTC